This TCR beta chain was found in a study of blood T cell repertoires in COVID-19. Study summary: Sites across the United States, Italy and Spain contributed samples from acute and convalescent COVID-19. From T cells, B-cell-depleted T cells, or PBMCs came the material, which was cDNA or gDNA.

CDR1 is LNHDA and CDR2 is SQIVND in the germline V gene (reference sequence). V was pared by 1 base and J by 3 bases, with 10 bases between. The CDR3 totals 16 residues. Per the study methods: Estimates of nucleated cell counts were drawn from the amplification of reference gene primers. The table came from immunoSEQ multiplex PCR; TCRdb's copy has only in-frame clones and leaves some out. The V and J calls and the clone size are those of that table, but D and trimming were determined from the DNA. The sample carries almost 20,000 clones, around 79% recorded once. The chain employs TRBV19 and TRBJ2-6, with a possible D match to TRBD1 (5 bases). This clonotype was obtained from a man at least 80 years old with acute or convalescent COVID-19. Sequencing was performed on peripheral blood. The chain's CDR3 is CASSIGRTSGANVLTF. DNA of the CDR3: TGTGCCAGTAGTATAGGTAGGACAAGTGGGGCCAACGTCCTGACTTTC.